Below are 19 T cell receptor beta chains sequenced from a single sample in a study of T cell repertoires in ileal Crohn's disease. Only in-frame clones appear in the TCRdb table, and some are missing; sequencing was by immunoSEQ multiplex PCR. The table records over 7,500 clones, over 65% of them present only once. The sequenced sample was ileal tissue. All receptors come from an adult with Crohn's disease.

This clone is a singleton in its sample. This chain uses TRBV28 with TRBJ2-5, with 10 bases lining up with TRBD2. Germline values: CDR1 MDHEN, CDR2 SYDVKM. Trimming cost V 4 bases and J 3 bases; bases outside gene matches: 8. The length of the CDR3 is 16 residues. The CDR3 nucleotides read TGTGCCAGCAGTTCTCAAGGACTAGCGGATAAAGAGACCCAGTACTTC. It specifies CASSSQGLADKETQYF.

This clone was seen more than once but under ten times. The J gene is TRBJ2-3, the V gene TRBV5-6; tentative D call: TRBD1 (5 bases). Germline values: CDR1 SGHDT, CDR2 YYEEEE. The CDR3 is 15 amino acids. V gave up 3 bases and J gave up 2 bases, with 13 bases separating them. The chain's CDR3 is CASSYLQASTDTQYF. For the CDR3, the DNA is TGTGCCAGCAGCTATTTACAGGCTTCCACAGATACGCAGTATTTT.

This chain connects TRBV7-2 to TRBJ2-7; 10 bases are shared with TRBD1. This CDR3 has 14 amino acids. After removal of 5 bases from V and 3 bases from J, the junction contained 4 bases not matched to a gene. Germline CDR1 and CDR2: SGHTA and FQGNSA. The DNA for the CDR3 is TGTGCCAGCAGCCGTCGGACAGGGGGCTACGAGCAGTACTTC. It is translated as CASSRRTGGYEQYF.

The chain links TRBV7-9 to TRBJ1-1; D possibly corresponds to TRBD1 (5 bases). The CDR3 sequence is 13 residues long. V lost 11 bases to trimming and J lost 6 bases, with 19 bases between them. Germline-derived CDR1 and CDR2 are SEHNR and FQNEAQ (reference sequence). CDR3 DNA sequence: TGTGCCGGAAAGACAGTGGAGACGTCTGAAGCTTTCTTT. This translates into CAGKTVETSEAFF.

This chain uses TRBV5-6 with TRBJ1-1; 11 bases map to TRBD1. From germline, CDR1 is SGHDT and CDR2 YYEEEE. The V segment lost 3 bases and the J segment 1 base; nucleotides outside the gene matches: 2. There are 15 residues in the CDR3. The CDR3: CASSWDRGANTEAFF. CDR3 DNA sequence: TGTGCCAGCAGCTGGGACAGGGGGGCGAACACTGAAGCTTTCTTT.

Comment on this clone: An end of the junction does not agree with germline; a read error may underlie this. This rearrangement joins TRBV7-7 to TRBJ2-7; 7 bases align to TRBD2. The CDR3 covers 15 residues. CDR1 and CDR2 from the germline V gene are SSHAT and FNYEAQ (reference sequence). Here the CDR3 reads CASSLGPLAAYEQYF. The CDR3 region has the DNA TGTGCTAGCAGCTTAGGTCCGCTAGCGGCCTACGAGCAGTACTTC.

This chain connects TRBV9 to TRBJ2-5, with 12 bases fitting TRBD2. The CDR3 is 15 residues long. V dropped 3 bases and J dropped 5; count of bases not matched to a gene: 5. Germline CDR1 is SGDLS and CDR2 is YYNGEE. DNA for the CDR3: TGTGCCAGCAGCGCCGGGACTAGCGGGTCGGAGACCCAGTACTTC. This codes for CASSAGTSGSETQYF.

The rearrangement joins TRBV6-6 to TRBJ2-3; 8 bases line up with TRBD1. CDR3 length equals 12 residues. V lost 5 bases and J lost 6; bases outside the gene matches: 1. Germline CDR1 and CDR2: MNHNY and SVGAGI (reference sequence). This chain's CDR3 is CASSRTGDTQYF. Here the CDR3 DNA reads TGTGCCAGCAGTAGGACAGGGGATACGCAGTATTTT.

The CDR3 protein is CASSLSQDQETQYF. DNA for the CDR3: TGCGCCAGCAGCTTGAGTCAGGACCAAGAGACCCAGTACTTC. This chain uses TRBV5-1 with TRBJ2-5; D unresolved. Per germline, CDR1 SGHRS and CDR2 YFSETQ. V dropped 1 base and J dropped 0 bases, with 7 bases sitting between them. CDR3 length: 14 residues.

CDR3 in DNA: TGTGCCAGCTCACCAAATGCCCCAGGGACAGGGTCGAATCAGCCCCAGCATTTT. Its translation: CASSPNAPGTGSNQPQHF. The chain has TRBV18 and TRBJ1-5, with 9 bases matching TRBD1. V lost 2 bases to trimming and J lost 4 bases; unmatched junction nucleotides: 12. The CDR3 sequence is 18 residues long. Germline assignment: CDR1 KGHSH and CDR2 LQKENI.

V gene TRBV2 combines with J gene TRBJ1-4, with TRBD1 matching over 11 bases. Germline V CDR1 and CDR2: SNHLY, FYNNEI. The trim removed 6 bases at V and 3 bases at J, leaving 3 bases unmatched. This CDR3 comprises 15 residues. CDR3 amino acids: CASRRTGGPNEKLFF. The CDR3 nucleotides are TGTGCCAGCAGGCGGACAGGGGGCCCTAATGAAAAACTGTTTTTT. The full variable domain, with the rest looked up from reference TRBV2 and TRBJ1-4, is EPEVTQTPSHQVTQMGQEVILRCVPISNHLYFYWYRQILGQKVEFLVSFYNNEISEKSEIFDDQFSVERPDGSNFTLKIRSTKLEDSAMYFCASRRTGGPNEKLFFGSGTQLSVL.

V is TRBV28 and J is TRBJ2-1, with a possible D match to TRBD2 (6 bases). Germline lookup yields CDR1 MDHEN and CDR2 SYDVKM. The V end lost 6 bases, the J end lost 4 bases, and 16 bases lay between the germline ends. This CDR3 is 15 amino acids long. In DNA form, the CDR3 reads TGTGCCAGCAGCTCGTTTGGGGGGAAGTACAATGAGCAGTTCTTC. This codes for CASSSFGGKYNEQFF.

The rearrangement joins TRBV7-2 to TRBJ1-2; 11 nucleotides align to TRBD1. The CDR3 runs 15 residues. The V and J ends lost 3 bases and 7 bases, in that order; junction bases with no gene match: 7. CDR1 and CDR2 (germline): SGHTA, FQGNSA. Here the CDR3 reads CASSFARDRGFGYTF. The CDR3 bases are TGTGCCAGCAGCTTTGCCCGGGACAGGGGGTTTGGCTACACCTTC. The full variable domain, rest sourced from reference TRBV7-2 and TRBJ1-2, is GAGVSQSPSNKVTEKGKDVELRCDPISGHTALYWYRQSLGQGLEFLIYFQGNSAPDKSGLPSDRFSAERTGGSVSTLTIQRTQQEDSAVYLCASSFARDRGFGYTFGSGTRLTVV.

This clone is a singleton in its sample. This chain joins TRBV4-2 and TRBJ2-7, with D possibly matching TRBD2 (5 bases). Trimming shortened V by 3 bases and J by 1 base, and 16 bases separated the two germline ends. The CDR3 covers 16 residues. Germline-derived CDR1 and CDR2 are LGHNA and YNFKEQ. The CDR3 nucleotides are TGTGCCAGCAGCCACGGACTCAGCGGCGGGTCCTACGAGCAGTACTTC. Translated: CASSHGLSGGSYEQYF.

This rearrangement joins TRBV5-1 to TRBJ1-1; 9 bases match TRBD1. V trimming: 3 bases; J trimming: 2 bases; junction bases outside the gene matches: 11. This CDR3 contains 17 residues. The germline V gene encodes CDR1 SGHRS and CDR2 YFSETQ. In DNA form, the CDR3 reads TGCGCCAGCAGCTCCAATCCCGGGACAGGGAAAAACACTGAAGCTTTCTTT. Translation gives CASSSNPGTGKNTEAFF.

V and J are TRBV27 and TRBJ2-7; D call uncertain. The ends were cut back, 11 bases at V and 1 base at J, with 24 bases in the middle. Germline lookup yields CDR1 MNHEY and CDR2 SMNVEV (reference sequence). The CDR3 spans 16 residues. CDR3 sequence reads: CAPVYSLDAVSYEQYF. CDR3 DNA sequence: TGTGCCCCAGTTTATTCCCTAGACGCCGTATCCTACGAGCAGTACTTC.

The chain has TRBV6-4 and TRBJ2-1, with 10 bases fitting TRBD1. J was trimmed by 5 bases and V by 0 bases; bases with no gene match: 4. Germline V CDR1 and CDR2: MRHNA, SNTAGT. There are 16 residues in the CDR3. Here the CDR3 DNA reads TGTGCCAGCAGTGACTCCCCGGGACAGGGGAACAATGAGCAGTTCTTC. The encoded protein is CASSDSPGQGNNEQFF.

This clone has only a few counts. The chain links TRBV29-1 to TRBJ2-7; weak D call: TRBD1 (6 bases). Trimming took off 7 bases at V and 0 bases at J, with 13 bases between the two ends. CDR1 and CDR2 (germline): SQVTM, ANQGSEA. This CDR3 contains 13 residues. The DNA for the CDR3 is TGCAGCGCCACGACAGGTGCCTCCTACGAGCAGTACTTC. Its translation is CSATTGASYEQYF.

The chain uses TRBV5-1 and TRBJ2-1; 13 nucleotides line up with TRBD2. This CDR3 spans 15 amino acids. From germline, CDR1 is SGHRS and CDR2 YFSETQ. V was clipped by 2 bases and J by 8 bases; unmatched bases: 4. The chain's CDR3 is CASSLGLAGADEQFF. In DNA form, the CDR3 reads TGCGCCAGCAGCTTAGGACTAGCGGGAGCCGATGAGCAGTTCTTC.